This TCR beta chain was observed in a study of blood T cell repertoires in COVID-19. Study as a whole: From T cells, B-cell-depleted T cells, or PBMCs came the material, which was cDNA or gDNA.

As processed by the authors: Nucleated cell counts were estimated from reference gene primer amplification. The assay was immunoSEQ multiplex PCR, and TCRdb's table has in-frame clones only and misses some. That table furnishes V, J and clone size, whereas the DNA furnished D and trimming. The repertoire includes roughly 440,000 clones, around 89% of them detected once, and over 10% sits in the top ten. The CDR3 consists of 13 residues. The V gene lost 7 bases and the J gene lost 1 base, with 9 bases spanning the gap. CDR1 and CDR2 (germline): LGHNA, YNFKEQ. Sequences were obtained from peripheral blood. The chain recombines TRBV4-2 with TRBJ2-3, with D uncertain. This receptor was obtained from a woman between 45 and 60 years old with COVID-19, enrolled during active disease. CDR3 DNA: TGTGCCAGCACCCGGTCAGGCACAGATACGCAGTATTTT. This gives the protein CASTRSGTDTQYF.